Shown below are 30 T cell receptor beta chains from a single sample sequenced in a study of long-term antiretroviral therapy in people with HIV. Sequencing relied on immunoSEQ assay v3.0, run at survey level. Data came from immunoSEQ multiplex PCR; TCRdb stores just in-frame clones and leaves some out. The sample carries 30,000 to 40,000 clones, about 80% recorded once. The sample here was unsorted PBMCs, taken 2 years after starting antiretroviral therapy. The source of these receptors is a woman between 45 and 60 years old with HIV.

The gene calls are TRBV6-1 and TRBJ2-2; 10 bases line up with TRBD2. V lost 2 bases and J lost 4; bases outside the gene matches: 1. Germline V lookup: CDR1 MNHNS, CDR2 SASEGT. The CDR3 has 15 amino acids. In DNA form, the CDR3 reads TGTGCCAGCAGTGAATCTAGCGGGGGCACCGGGGAGCTGTTTTTT. Protein product: CASSESSGGTGELFF.

The chain links TRBV5-4 to TRBJ1-5; D call uncertain. V was pared by 2 bases and J by 4 bases, with 7 bases between. This CDR3 contains 13 residues. Germline V CDR1 and CDR2: SGHNT, YYREEE (reference sequence). The DNA for the CDR3 is TGTGCCAGCAGCTTTGGGGAAAATCAGCCCCAGCATTTT. It specifies CASSFGENQPQHF.

The chain couples TRBV18 to TRBJ2-1; 8 positions match TRBD2. CDR1 and CDR2 (germline): KGHSH, LQKENI. The CDR3 has 15 residues. V dropped 1 base and J dropped 5; count of bases not matched to a gene: 4. CDR3 in amino acids: CASSPLLAGHNEQFF. The CDR3 DNA is TGTGCCAGCTCACCACTCCTAGCGGGCCACAATGAGCAGTTCTTC.

The V and J genes are TRBV5-1 and TRBJ2-3; D is possibly TRBD2 (6 bases). V lost 0 bases and J lost 2, with 16 bases in between. Germline V gene data show CDR1 as SGHRS and CDR2 as YFSETQ. This CDR3 comprises 17 residues. CDR3 sequence: CASSLVVQGGFTDTQYF. The CDR3 nucleotides read TGCGCCAGCAGCTTGGTGGTGCAGGGAGGATTCACAGATACGCAGTATTTT.

The V gene is TRBV28, the J gene TRBJ2-7, with 7 bases that match TRBD1. This CDR3 has 15 residues. The V gene's germline CDR1 is MDHEN and CDR2 SYDVKM. The ends lost 5 bases at V and 3 bases at J; junction bases unmatched: 10. The CDR3 here is CASSQRGHVSYEQYF. In DNA, the CDR3 is TGTGCCAGCAGTCAAAGGGGGCACGTGAGCTACGAGCAGTACTTC.

The chain carries TRBV9 and TRBJ1-1; the match to TRBD1 covers 8 bases. V trimming: 4 bases; J trimming: 1 base; junction bases outside the gene matches: 6. This CDR3 contains 15 residues. The V gene's germline CDR1 is SGDLS and CDR2 YYNGEE. The CDR3 nucleotides are TGTGCCAGCAGCCCTCAAGGGACAGGGAACACTGAAGCTTTCTTT. Its translation: CASSPQGTGNTEAFF.

J is TRBJ2-5 and V is TRBV7-8, with 9 bases lining up with TRBD2. V lost 1 base, J lost 5 bases, and 8 bases stayed unmatched. Germline lookup yields CDR1 SGHVS and CDR2 FQNEAQ. CDR3 length: 16 amino acids. CDR3 loop: CASSLGAGGHMETQYF. In DNA, the CDR3 is TGTGCCAGCAGCTTAGGAGCGGGGGGTCACATGGAGACCCAGTACTTC.

The V call is TRBV5-1, the J call TRBJ2-2; D gene uncertain. The germline CDR1 and CDR2 sequences are SGHRS and YFSETQ. The CDR3 loop spans 14 amino acids. Trimming pared 4 bases from V and 9 bases from J, leaving 16 bases between. CDR3 residues: CASSPPLGSRELFF. The CDR3 DNA reads as TGCGCCAGCAGCCCCCCCCTAGGGTCGCGGGAGCTGTTTTTT.

The J gene is TRBJ2-3, the V gene TRBV25-1; D is possibly TRBD1 (5 bases). V was clipped by 7 bases and J by 1 base, with 9 bases between them. Germline loops: CDR1 MGHDK, CDR2 SYGVNS. The length of the CDR3 is 13 residues. CDR3: CASTGYGTDTQYF. The CDR3 DNA follows: TGTGCCAGCACAGGGTACGGCACAGATACGCAGTATTTT.

This clone was observed once. The chain uses TRBV11-2 and TRBJ1-1; D is undetermined. CDR1 and CDR2 (germline): SGHAT, FQNNGV. This CDR3 region has 15 residues. V lost 0 bases to trimming and J lost 5 bases, with 13 bases between them. Here the CDR3 reads CASSLDPTTLTEAFF. As DNA, the CDR3 is TGTGCCAGCAGCTTAGATCCGACAACGCTGACTGAAGCTTTCTTT.

The rearrangement uses TRBV7-6 and TRBJ2-3; TRBD2 aligns across 10 bases. The CDR3 loop spans 17 amino acids. V shed 0 bases and J 4 bases; nucleotides not matched to a gene: 7. CDR1 and CDR2 (germline): SGHVS, FNYEAQ. CDR3 nucleotides: TGTGCCAGCAGCTTAGCGCCGAGCGGGGGGGGACCAGATACGCAGTATTTT. This encodes CASSLAPSGGGPDTQYF.

This chain links TRBV9 with TRBJ2-7; D gene unclear. Trimming took 4 bases from V and 2 from J, leaving 7 bases between them. Per germline, CDR1 SGDLS and CDR2 YYNGEE. The CDR3 runs 12 residues. CDR3 in amino acids: CASSPSPYEQYF. CDR3 in DNA: TGTGCCAGCAGCCCGAGCCCCTACGAGCAGTACTTC.

The J gene is TRBJ2-7, the V gene TRBV13; no firm D call. With 4 bases removed from V and 2 bases from J, the gap between germline ends came to 12 bases. The germline V gene encodes CDR1 PRHDT and CDR2 FYEKMQ (reference sequence). The CDR3 extends over 14 amino acids. The CDR3 DNA reads TGTGCCAGCAGCTCTCGGGTACAAACCTACGAGCAGTACGTC. Protein product: CASSSRVQTYEQYV.

V and J are TRBV9 and TRBJ1-2; 9 bases are shared with TRBD1. J was trimmed by 4 bases and V by 0 bases; bases with no gene match: 4. Germline assignment: CDR1 SGDLS and CDR2 YYNGEE. This CDR3 spans 15 amino acids. The chain's CDR3 is CASSVAGQGTYGYTF. The CDR3 bases are TGTGCCAGCAGCGTAGCAGGACAGGGGACCTATGGCTACACCTTC.

The V and J genes are TRBV18 and TRBJ2-3; TRBD1 is a possible D gene (5 bases). V was shortened by 4 bases and J by 7 bases, with 12 bases between the two germline ends. The CDR3 is 13 residues long. Germline CDR1 reads KGHSH; CDR2 reads LQKENI. The CDR3 DNA sequence: TGTGCCAGCTCACGGGGCTCCTTCCATACGCAGTATTTT. Its protein product is CASSRGSFHTQYF. The whole variable domain, remainder taken from reference TRBV18 and TRBJ2-3, is NAGVMQNPRHLVRRRGQEARLRCSPMKGHSHVYWYRQLPEEGLKFMVYLQKENIIDESGMPKERFSAEFPKEGPSILRIQQVVRGDSAAYFCASSRGSFHTQYFGPGTRLTVL.

The V and J genes are TRBV21-1 and TRBJ1-5; the table's TRBD1 call for D was not verified on the DNA. TRBV21-1 counts as a pseudogene. This CDR3 contains 18 residues. CDR3 sequence: CASSNYPGQGSGNQPQHF. For the CDR3, the DNA is TGTGCCAGCAGCAATTACCCCGGACAGGGGAGTGGCAATCAGCCCCAGCATTTT.

The chain uses TRBV6-6 and TRBJ2-3; D could derive from TRBD1 or TRBD2 (5 bases each). The V end lost 7 bases, the J end lost 8 bases, and 13 bases lay between the germline ends. The CDR3 contains 12 residues. Germline V gene data show CDR1 as MNHNY and CDR2 as SVGAGI (reference sequence). This CDR3 is CASNSRERTQYF. DNA for the CDR3: TGTGCCAGCAACAGCAGGGAGCGTACGCAGTATTTT.

The J gene is TRBJ2-3, the V gene TRBV6-5; 7 nucleotides line up with TRBD2. Looked up from germline, CDR1 is MNHEY and CDR2 is SVGAGI. V shed 6 bases and J 0 bases; nucleotides not matched to a gene: 3. The CDR3 consists of 14 residues. CDR3: CASSRGGSTDTQYF. DNA of the CDR3: TGTGCCAGCAGCCGCGGGGGTAGCACAGATACGCAGTATTTT.

The chain couples TRBV9 to TRBJ2-1, with 8 nucleotides matching TRBD2. With 0 bases clipped from V and 5 bases from J, the junction kept 7 bases outside the gene matches. CDR3 length: 16 residues. Germline V lookup: CDR1 SGDLS, CDR2 YYNGEE. The CDR3 DNA sequence: TGTGCCAGCAGCGTAGAAGAAGCGGGGGAGGACAATGAGCAGTTCTTC. Translation gives CASSVEEAGEDNEQFF.

The rearrangement joins TRBV4-2 to TRBJ2-5, with 7 bases aligning to TRBD1. CDR3 length: 17 residues. The V segment lost 1 base and the J segment 0 bases; nucleotides outside the gene matches: 8. Per germline, CDR1 LGHNA and CDR2 YNFKEQ. CDR3 protein: CASSQAEETGYQETQYF. For the CDR3, the DNA is TGTGCCAGCAGCCAAGCGGAAGAGACAGGGTACCAAGAGACCCAGTACTTC.

This chain connects TRBV5-5 to TRBJ2-3; no firm D call. The CDR3 covers 16 residues. The germline gives CDR1 SGHKS, CDR2 YYEKEE (reference sequence). Trimming shortened V by 3 bases and J by 0 bases, and 14 bases separated the two germline ends. Here the CDR3 DNA reads TGTGCCAGCAGCTCTGGAAGTGTTTGGAGCACAGATACGCAGTATTTT. This codes for CASSSGSVWSTDTQYF.

The chain joins TRBV29-1 to TRBJ1-1; TRBD1 is a possible D gene (6 bases). This CDR3 comprises 13 residues. Germline values: CDR1 SQVTM, CDR2 ANQGSEA. Trimming took 5 bases from V and 6 from J, leaving 16 bases between them. This CDR3 is CSVQQGGIAEAFF. In nucleotides, the CDR3 is TGCAGCGTTCAACAGGGAGGTATAGCTGAAGCTTTCTTT. Full variable domain (outside the CDR3, taken from reference TRBV29-1 and TRBJ1-1): SAVISQKPSRDICQRGTSLTIQCQVDSQVTMMFWYRQQPGQSLTLIATANQGSEATYESGFVIDKFPISRPNLTFSTLTVSNMSPEDSSIYLCSVQQGGIAEAFFGQGTRLTVV.

The rearrangement uses TRBV18 and TRBJ1-6; D possibly corresponds to TRBD1 (5 bases). CDR1 is KGHSH and CDR2 is LQKENI in the germline V gene. The germline V and J ends were trimmed by 3 bases and 9 bases, with 15 bases remaining between them. CDR3 length: 15 amino acids. The CDR3 loop is CASSPGRGMGSPLHF. The DNA of the CDR3 is TGTGCCAGCTCACCGGGGCGCGGGATGGGTTCACCCCTCCACTTT.

The rearrangement links TRBV14 to TRBJ2-1; 9 bases line up with TRBD1. The germline CDR1 and CDR2 sequences are SGHDN and FVKESK. The CDR3 loop spans 17 amino acids. The V gene end was trimmed by 5 bases and the J gene end by 4 bases; junction bases not matched to a gene: 12. CDR3 protein: CASSSTLGQGSYNEQFF. Written as DNA, the CDR3 is TGTGCCAGCAGCTCAACGCTGGGACAGGGCAGTTACAATGAGCAGTTCTTC.

By share of the sample, this clone is medium-sized. The junction differs from germline at one of its ends, possibly a read error. V usage is TRBV4-1 and J usage is TRBJ1-1; D not certain. Per germline, CDR1 MGHRA and CDR2 YSYEKL. CDR3 length: 13 amino acids. CDR3 bases: TGCGCCAGCAGCCAAGATCCCACCTTGAGATGGGTATTT. As protein: CASSQDPTLRWVF.

This clone has only a few counts. V gene TRBV7-2 combines with J gene TRBJ2-1, with D possibly TRBD1 on 6 matching bases. Germline-derived CDR1 and CDR2 are SGHTA and FQGNSA. The CDR3 is 16 amino acids. Trimming took 2 bases from V and 6 from J, leaving 17 bases between them. Written as DNA, the CDR3 is TGTGCCAGCAGCTTAAAGGTCAGGGGCTCGGGCAATGAGCAGTTCTTC. Translated: CASSLKVRGSGNEQFF.

A few counts support this clone. V usage is TRBV4-1 and J usage is TRBJ1-6, with TRBD1 matching 10 bases. The CDR3 runs to 15 residues. Trimming removed 0 bases from V and 7 bases from J; junction bases left unmatched: 0. Germline CDR1 reads MGHRA; CDR2 reads YSYEKL. The CDR3 sequence: CASSQEGQGNSPLHF. CDR3 bases: TGCGCCAGCAGCCAAGAGGGACAGGGGAATTCACCCCTCCACTTT.

The count of this clone is one. This rearrangement joins TRBV5-6 to TRBJ1-1; D remains unclear. Per germline, CDR1 SGHDT and CDR2 YYEEEE. Trimming left V 2 bases short and J 0 bases short, with 8 bases between. The CDR3 is 14 amino acids. CDR3 in amino acids: CASSLPNMNTEAFF. Written as DNA, the CDR3 is TGTGCCAGCAGCTTACCGAATATGAACACTGAAGCTTTCTTT.

V usage is TRBV29-1 and J usage is TRBJ1-2, with 11 bases identical to TRBD1. V dropped 3 bases and J dropped 4; count of bases not matched to a gene: 1. CDR1 and CDR2 from the germline V gene are SQVTM and ANQGSEA. The CDR3 runs 13 residues. CDR3 residues: CSVEGQGGYGYTF. The CDR3 DNA is TGCAGCGTTGAGGGACAGGGGGGCTATGGCTACACCTTC.

This clone was seen more than once but under ten times. The genes are TRBV9 and TRBJ1-3, with D perhaps TRBD1 (5 bases). Deletions cut 3 bases from V and 1 base from J, with 8 bases between. From germline, CDR1 is SGDLS and CDR2 YYNGEE. The CDR3 length is 14 residues. The CDR3 sequence: CASSEWGSGNTIYF. CDR3 DNA sequence: TGTGCCAGCAGCGAATGGGGGTCTGGAAACACCATATATTTT.